The clone carrying this T cell receptor (beta chain) was seen a few times. What it binds is not known. Expressed TCRB transcripts were sequenced because the entire RNA isolate underwent reverse transcription. Repertoires were generated with immunoSEQ multiplex PCR, while TCRdb's copy carries only in-frame clones and drops some. Found here are more than 550,000 clones, about 14% of them singletons; the top ten hold just under 0.04%. Sorted CD4+ subsets: naive, central memory, regulatory, stem cell-like memory (CD45RO/CCR7/CD25/CD127/CD95/CD27 panel). The data are from a study of beta chain features in type 1 diabetes. Turning to the study itself: No patient-donor differences in age, gender, total cells or subset yield. Findings of the study overall: Type 1 diabetes patients showed a moderate but significant shortening of TCRB CDR3s in all four CD4+ subsets. Any HLA-type effect on TCRB rearrangement remained unresolved here. When cDNA is sequenced, cells with high TCR expression could be over-represented.

CDR3 size: 14 residues. V lost 2 bases to trimming and J lost 6 bases, with 13 bases between them. Germline loops: CDR1 MNHEY, CDR2 SMNVEV (reference sequence). Sequencing was carried out using naive CD4+ T cells from blood. The chain links TRBV27 to TRBJ1-2, with D possibly matching TRBD1 (6 bases). The receptor's source is a man younger than 30 with type 1 diabetes. The CDR3 sequence: CASSLTGKVDGYTF. The DNA for the CDR3 is TGTGCCAGCAGTTTAACAGGGAAAGTTGATGGCTACACCTTC.